The text below deals with one T cell receptor beta chain. Antigen: not known. As the CDR3 is not closed by the conserved phenylalanine or tryptophan, this likely results from a read error. Total RNA amounting to roughly 450 ng was the source from which TCR beta cDNA was made with a constant-region primer. Sequencing libraries for TCR beta derived from three nested multiplex PCR rounds that used slightly modified ARM-PCR. The opening two PCR rounds, around 9 cycles each, paired TRBV1-TRBV30 forward primers with a C-beta reverse primer. One entry per CDR3 protein results from TCRdb running MiXCR on the multiplex PCR reads. The profile shows approximately 47,000 distinct CDR3 sequences, 70% to 75% of them singletons. From unsorted bulk tissue weighing roughly 17-32 mg, DNA and RNA were co-extracted. Surgeons treated the primary liver carcinoma of the patients by surgical resection. The data originate from a study of tumor-infiltrating lymphocytes in primary liver carcinoma.

Whole-study results and caveats: A significantly higher top-250-clone fraction was recorded for tumors than for blood (p = 0.039). Among the pair types, tumor region pairs showed more overlap than tumor-adjacent and tumor-blood pairs.

The germline V gene has CDR1 DFQATT and CDR2 SNEGSKA (reference sequence). The V end lost 4 bases, the J end lost 7 bases, and 14 bases lay between the germline ends. This CDR3 has 13 residues. The source material was liver tumor tissue from sampling region 3. Indicated subset: tumor region T3, left-lateral pole. The TCR originated in a man aged 35 to 55 with primary liver carcinoma and hepatitis B virus infection. The rearrangement joins TRBV20-1 to TRBJ2-1; unclear D gene. CDR3 protein: CSAMGPWVNEQFV. CDR3 coding DNA: TGCAGTGCTATGGGCCCCTGGGTGAATGAGCAGTTCGTC.